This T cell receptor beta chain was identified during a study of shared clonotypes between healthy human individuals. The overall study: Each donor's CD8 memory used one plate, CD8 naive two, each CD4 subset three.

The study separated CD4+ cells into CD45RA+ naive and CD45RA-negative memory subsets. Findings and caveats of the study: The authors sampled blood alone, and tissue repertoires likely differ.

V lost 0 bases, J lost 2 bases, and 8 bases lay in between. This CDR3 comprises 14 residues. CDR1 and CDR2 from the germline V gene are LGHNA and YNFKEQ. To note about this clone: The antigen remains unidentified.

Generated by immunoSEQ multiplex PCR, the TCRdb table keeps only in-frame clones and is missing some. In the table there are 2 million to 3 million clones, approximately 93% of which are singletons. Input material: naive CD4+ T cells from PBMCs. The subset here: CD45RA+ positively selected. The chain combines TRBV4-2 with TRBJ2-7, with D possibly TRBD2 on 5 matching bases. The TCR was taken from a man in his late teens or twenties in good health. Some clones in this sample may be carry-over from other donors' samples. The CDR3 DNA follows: TGTGCCAGCAGCCAAGATGGGGAGACCTACGAGCAGTACTTC. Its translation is CASSQDGETYEQYF.